This T cell receptor (beta chain) derives from a study of PD-1 blockade in classical Hodgkin lymphoma. Trimming pared 4 bases from V and 5 bases from J, leaving 14 bases between. The germline CDR1 and CDR2 sequences are SGHRS and YFSETQ. The CDR3 spans 14 residues. No patient escaped relapse after autologous stem cell transplantation, and brentuximab vedotin exposure varied. The data were produced by immunoSEQ multiplex PCR, yet TCRdb's version contains in-frame clones alone and is incomplete. This table has fewer than 110,000 clones, roughly 90% appearing once. This material consisted of peripheral blood mononuclear cells (PBMCs), taken before the second cycle of nivolumab. V gene TRBV5-1 combines with J gene TRBJ2-3, with D perhaps assigned TRBD1 or TRBD2 (5 bases each). The sequence came from a human donor with classical Hodgkin lymphoma. CDR3 region: CASSLGPSQDTQYF. CDR3 coding DNA: TGCGCCAGCAGCCTGGGGCCTAGCCAAGATACGCAGTATTTT.